The T cell receptor beta chain under discussion was sequenced for a study of Ad26.COV2.S vaccination and SARS-CoV-2 variants (dated by TCRdb to the early 2020s). Background on the whole study: Donors in the vaccine arm were drawn from COV1001, a phase I-IIa trial of Ad26.COV2.S in healthy adults that was multicentre, randomized, double-blind and placebo-controlled. Ad26.COV2.S was administered intramuscularly at 5 x 10^10 or 1 x 10^11 viral particles, either as a single shot or as two shots given 56 days apart. TCRbeta repertoire sequencing was used to assess the specificity and breadth of SARS-CoV-2-reactive T cell receptors after Ad26.COV2.S vaccination. A total of 32 samples were included in the TCR-sequenced set, comprising 19 Ad26.COV2.S vaccine recipients, 5 placebo recipients and 8 SARS-CoV-2 convalescent individuals. Trial participants were randomized into five groups of five, in which low-dose or high-dose Ad26.COV2.S was given once or twice, or placebo was given on both occasions. Throughout the experiments and outcome assessment, investigators stayed blinded to trial group allocation. Overall study outcomes, separate from this receptor: Comparable non-spike TCR breadth was observed between vaccine and placebo recipients, consistent with only spike being contained in the vaccine. The study was not powered for comparison of responses between vaccine doses or regimens. The authors noted that the TCR breadth and depth analyses may have underestimated total T cell responses. Higher spike-specific TCR breadth was observed in Ad26.COV2.S recipients than in placebo recipients (P = 0.0014). After vaccination, spike-specific CD8+ and CD4+ T cell responses were reported to show substantial breadth.

The immunoSEQ Assay was used to sequence TCRbeta CDR3 regions. After extraction, genomic DNA underwent amplification by bias-controlled multiplex PCR, followed by high-throughput sequencing. For the original study's pipeline: Collapsing and filtering of sequences were performed to quantify the absolute abundance of each unique TCRbeta CDR3 region. Usable DNA was measured by amplifying reference genes present in all nucleated cells, and TCRbeta template counts were normalized to that usable DNA to estimate T cell fraction. Repertoire TCRs were annotated as SARS-CoV-2-specific by exact matching of V gene, CDR3 amino acid sequence and J gene to a known reactive TCR set. MIRA supplied the reference SARS-CoV-2 TCR set, which was filtered for enrichment in COVID-19-positive ImmuneCODE repertoires so that public or cross-reactive TCRs were removed. Using the MIRA antigens, annotated TCRs were further analysed by specific ORF or by position within an ORF. Breadth was defined as annotated unique rearrangements over total unique productive rearrangements; depth was the summed frequency of those rearrangements. Two-sided Wilcoxon rank-sum tests were used to compare TCR breadth between groups. The immuneACCESS repertoire file appears here via TCRdb, limited to in-frame rearrangements. These files lack a portion of the clones; in checked studies, under half of the deficit traces to unresolved V genes, and the cause of the others is not known. That table is the source of V, J and clone size, and D and trimming were worked out from the DNA. The sample table lists some 250,000 clones, 88% of them with a count of one. Jointly, the top ten make up roughly 10% of the sample.

V trim: 6 bases; J trim: 3 bases; unmatched bases: 3. CDR1 and CDR2 (SGHRS, YFSETQ) derive from the germline V gene. Including the terminal cysteine and phenylalanine, the CDR3 comprises 13 residues. Only the CDR3 DNA is retained, 39 bases long and in frame from the first base. The intended sense of this specimen's treatment or condition label: approximately 18 received Ad26.COV2.S at low or high dose, single or two shots; about 5 received placebo; per-sample allocation not given. Repertoires of vaccine and placebo recipients were sequenced from samples taken on day 63 after the first injection. Cohort 1b enrolled about two dozen adults aged 18-55 years at a single site in Boston, USA, between 29 July and 7 August 2020. Ad26.COV2.S was a replication-incompetent adenovirus type 26 vector that expressed a prefusion-stabilized SARS-CoV-2 spike protein derived from the original Wuhan strain. Concerning this clone: Its antigen has not been determined. No base quality values were provided; no much bigger clone lies one nucleotide off.

This sequence originates from a person aged 18-60 years who received the Ad26.COV2.S COVID-19 vaccine or a placebo. The chain joins TRBV5-1 to TRBJ2-1, with 7 junctional bases fitting TRBD1. Sequencing was performed on peripheral blood, taken in a trial of Ad26.COV2.S vaccine versus placebo. The DNA is as follows: TGCGCCAGCACGACAGGGAACTACAATGAGCAGTTCTTC. Its protein product is CASTTGNYNEQFF.